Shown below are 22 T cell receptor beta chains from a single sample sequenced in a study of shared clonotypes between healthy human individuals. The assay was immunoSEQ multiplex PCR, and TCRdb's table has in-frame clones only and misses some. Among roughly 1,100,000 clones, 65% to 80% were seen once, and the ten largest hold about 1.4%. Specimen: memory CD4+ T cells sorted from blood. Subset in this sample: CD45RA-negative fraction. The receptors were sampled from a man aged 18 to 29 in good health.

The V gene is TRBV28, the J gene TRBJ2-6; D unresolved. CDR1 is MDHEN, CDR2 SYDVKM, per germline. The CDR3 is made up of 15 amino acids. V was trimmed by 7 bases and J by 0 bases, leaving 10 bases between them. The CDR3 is CASTSGVSGANVLTF. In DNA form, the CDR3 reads TGTGCCAGCACCTCGGGTGTCTCTGGGGCCAACGTCCTGACTTTC.

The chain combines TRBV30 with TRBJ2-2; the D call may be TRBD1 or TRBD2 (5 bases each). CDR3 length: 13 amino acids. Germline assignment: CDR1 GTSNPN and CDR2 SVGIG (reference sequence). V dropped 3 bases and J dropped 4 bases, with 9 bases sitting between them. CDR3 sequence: CAWRRGSTGELFF. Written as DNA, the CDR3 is TGTGCCTGGAGGAGGGGCAGCACCGGGGAGCTGTTTTTT.

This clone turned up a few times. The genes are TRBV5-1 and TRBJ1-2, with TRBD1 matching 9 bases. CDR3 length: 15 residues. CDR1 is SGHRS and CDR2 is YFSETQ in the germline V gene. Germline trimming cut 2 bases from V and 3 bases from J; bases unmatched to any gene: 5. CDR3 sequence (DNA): TGCGCCAGCAGCTTCGGACAGGGGATGGACTATGGCTACACCTTC. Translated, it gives CASSFGQGMDYGYTF.

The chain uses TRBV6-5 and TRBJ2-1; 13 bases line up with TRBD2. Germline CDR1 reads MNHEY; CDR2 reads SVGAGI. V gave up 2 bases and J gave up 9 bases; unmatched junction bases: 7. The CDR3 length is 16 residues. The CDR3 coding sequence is TGTGCCAGCAGTTACCTTACTAGCGGGAGGGCAGGTGAGCAGTTCTTC. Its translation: CASSYLTSGRAGEQFF.

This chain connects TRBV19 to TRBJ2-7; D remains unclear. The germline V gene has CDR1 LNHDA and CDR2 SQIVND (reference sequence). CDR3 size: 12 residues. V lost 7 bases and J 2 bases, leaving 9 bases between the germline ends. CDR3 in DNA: TGTGCCAGTAAGGCCCTTACCTACGAGCAGTACTTC. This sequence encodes CASKALTYEQYF. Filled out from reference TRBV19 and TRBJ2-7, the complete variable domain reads DGGITQSPKYLFRKEGQNVTLSCEQNLNHDAMYWYRQDPGQGLRLIYYSQIVNDFQKGDIAEGYSVSREKKESFPLTVTSAQKNPTAFYLCASKALTYEQYFGPGTRLTVT.

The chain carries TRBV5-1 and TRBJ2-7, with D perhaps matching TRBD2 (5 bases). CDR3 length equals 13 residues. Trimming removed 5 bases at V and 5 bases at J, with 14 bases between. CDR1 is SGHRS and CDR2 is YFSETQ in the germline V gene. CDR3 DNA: TGCGCCAGCAGGAGTACTAGTTTCGACGAGCAGTACTTC. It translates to CASRSTSFDEQYF.

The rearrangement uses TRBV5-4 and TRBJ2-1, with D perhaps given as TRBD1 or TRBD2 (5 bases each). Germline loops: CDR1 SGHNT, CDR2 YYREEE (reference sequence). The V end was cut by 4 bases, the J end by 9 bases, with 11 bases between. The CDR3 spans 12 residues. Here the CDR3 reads CASSPGTPEQFF. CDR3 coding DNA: TGTGCCAGCAGCCCCGGGACCCCTGAGCAGTTCTTC.

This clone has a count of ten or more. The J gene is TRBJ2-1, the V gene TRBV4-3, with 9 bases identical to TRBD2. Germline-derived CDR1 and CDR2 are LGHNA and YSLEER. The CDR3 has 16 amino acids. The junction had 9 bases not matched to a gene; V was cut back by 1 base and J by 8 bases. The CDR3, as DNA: TGCGCCAGCAGCCAAGGGGATAGCGGGAGTTGGTATGAGCAGTTCTTC. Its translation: CASSQGDSGSWYEQFF.

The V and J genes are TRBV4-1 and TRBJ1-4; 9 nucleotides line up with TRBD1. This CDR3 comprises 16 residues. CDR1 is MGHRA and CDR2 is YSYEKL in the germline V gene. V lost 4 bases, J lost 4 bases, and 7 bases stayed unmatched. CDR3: CASSRGSGQGNEKLFF. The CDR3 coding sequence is TGCGCCAGCAGCCGGGGGTCGGGACAGGGTAATGAAAAACTGTTTTTT.

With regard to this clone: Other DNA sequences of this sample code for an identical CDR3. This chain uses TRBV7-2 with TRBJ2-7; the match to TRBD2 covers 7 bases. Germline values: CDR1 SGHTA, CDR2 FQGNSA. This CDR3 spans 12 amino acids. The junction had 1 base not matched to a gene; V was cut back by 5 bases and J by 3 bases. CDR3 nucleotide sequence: TGTGCCAGCAGCCGGACTAGCTACGAGCAGTACTTC. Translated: CASSRTSYEQYF. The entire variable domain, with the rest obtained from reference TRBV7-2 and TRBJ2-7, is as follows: GAGVSQSPSNKVTEKGKDVELRCDPISGHTALYWYRQSLGQGLEFLIYFQGNSAPDKSGLPSDRFSAERTGGSVSTLTIQRTQQEDSAVYLCASSRTSYEQYFGPGTRLTVT.

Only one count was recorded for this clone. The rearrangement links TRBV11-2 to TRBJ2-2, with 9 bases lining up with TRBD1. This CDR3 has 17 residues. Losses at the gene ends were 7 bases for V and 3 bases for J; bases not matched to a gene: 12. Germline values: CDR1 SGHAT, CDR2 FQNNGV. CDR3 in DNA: TGTGCCAGCACCGGAGGACGGGACAGGGAGGACACCGGGGAGCTGTTTTTT. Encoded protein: CASTGGRDREDTGELFF.

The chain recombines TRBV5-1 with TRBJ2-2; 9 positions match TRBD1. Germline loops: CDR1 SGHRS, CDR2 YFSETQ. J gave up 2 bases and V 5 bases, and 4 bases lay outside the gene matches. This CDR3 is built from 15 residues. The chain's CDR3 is CASRRDRENTGELFF. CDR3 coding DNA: TGCGCCAGCAGGCGGGACAGGGAAAACACCGGGGAGCTGTTTTTT.

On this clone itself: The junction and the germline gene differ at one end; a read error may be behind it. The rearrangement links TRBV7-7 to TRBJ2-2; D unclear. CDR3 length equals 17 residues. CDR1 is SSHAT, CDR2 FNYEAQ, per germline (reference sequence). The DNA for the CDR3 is TGTGCTAGCAGCCCCATCAAGCTGAAGAGAGTGGCCGGGGAGCTGTTTTTT. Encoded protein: CASSPIKLKRVAGELFF.

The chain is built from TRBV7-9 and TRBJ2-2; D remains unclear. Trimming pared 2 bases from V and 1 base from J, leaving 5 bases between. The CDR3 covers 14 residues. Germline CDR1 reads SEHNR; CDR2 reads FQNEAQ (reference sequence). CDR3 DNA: TGTGCCAGCAGCTTAAGGGAGAACACCGGGGAGCTGTTTTTT. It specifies CASSLRENTGELFF. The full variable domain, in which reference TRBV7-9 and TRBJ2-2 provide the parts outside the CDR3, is DTGVSQNPRHKITKRGQNVTFRCDPISEHNRLYWYRQTLGQGPEFLTYFQNEAQLEKSRLLSDRFSAERPKGSFSTLEIQRTEQGDSAMYLCASSLRENTGELFFGEGSRLTVL.

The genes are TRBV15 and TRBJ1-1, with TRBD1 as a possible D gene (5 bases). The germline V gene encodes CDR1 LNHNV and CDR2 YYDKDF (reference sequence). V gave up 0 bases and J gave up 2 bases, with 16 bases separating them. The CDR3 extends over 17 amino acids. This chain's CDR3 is CATSRDLPGGGNTEAFF. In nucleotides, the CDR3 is TGTGCCACCAGCAGAGATCTCCCCGGGGGAGGAAACACTGAAGCTTTCTTT.

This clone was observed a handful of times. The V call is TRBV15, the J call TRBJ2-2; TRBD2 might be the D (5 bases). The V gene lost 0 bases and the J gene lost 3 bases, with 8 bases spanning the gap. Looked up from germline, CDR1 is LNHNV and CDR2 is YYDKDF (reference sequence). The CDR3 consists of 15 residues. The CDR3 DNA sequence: TGTGCCACCAGCAGAGATGGACTTTACACCGGGGAGCTGTTTTTT. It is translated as CATSRDGLYTGELFF.

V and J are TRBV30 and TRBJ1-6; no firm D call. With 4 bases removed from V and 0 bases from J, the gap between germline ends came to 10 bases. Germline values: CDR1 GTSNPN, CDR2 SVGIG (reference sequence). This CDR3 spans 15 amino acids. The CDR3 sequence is CAWTSRSSYNSPLHF. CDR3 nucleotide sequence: TGTGCCTGGACTAGCAGGAGCTCCTATAATTCACCCCTCCACTTT.

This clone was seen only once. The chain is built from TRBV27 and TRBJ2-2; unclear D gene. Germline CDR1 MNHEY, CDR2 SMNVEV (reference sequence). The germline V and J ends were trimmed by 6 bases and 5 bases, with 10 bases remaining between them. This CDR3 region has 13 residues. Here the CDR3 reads CASRGFGTGELFF. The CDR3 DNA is TGTGCCAGCAGGGGGTTTGGTACCGGGGAGCTGTTTTTT.

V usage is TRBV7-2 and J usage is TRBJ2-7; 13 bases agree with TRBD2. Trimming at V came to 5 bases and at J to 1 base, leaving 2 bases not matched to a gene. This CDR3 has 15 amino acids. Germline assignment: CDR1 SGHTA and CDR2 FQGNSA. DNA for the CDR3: TGTGCCAGCAGCCAGACTAGCGGGGGGTCCTACGAGCAGTACTTC. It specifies CASSQTSGGSYEQYF.

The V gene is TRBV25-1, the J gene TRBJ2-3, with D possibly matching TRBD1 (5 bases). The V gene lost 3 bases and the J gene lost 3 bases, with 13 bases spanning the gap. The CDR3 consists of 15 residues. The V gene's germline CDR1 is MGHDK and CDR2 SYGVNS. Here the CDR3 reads CASSEWGGRTDTQYF. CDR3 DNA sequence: TGTGCCAGCAGTGAGTGGGGCGGTCGGACAGATACGCAGTATTTT.

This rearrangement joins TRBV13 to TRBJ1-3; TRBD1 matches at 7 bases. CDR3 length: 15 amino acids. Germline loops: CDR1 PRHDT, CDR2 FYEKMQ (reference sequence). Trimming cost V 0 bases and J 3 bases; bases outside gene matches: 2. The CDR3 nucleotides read TGTGCCAGCAGCTTAGGGCAGGGGGATGGAAACACCATATATTTT. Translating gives CASSLGQGDGNTIYF.

The DNA of the CDR3 is TGTGCCAGCAGACCCGTTAGGGGGAATTCACCCCTCCACTTT. It is translated as CASRPVRGNSPLHF. V and J are TRBV28 and TRBJ1-6, with D perhaps matching TRBD1 (6 bases). The germline gives CDR1 MDHEN, CDR2 SYDVKM. Trimming pared 6 bases from V and 7 bases from J, leaving 13 bases between. The CDR3 consists of 14 residues.